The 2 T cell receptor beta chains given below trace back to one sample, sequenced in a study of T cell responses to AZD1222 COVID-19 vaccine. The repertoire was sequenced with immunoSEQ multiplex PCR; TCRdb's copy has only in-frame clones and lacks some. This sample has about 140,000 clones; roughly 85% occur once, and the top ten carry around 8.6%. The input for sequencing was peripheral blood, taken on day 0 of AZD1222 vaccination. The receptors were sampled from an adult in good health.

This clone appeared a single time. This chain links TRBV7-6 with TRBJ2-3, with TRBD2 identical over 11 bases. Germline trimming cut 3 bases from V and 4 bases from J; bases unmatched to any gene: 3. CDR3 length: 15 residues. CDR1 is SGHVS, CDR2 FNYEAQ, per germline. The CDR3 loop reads CASSFTSGSSDTQYF. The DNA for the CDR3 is TGTGCCAGCAGCTTTACTAGCGGGAGCTCAGATACGCAGTATTTT.

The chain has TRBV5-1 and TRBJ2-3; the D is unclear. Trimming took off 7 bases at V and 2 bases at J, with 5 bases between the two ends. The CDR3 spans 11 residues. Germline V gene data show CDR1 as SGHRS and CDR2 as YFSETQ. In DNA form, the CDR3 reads TGCGCCAGCCGACTCACAGATACGCAGTATTTT. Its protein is CASRLTDTQYF.